The clone carrying this TCR beta chain is deemed medium-sized. Its antigen is still unknown. All patients reached thyroid surgery having received no treatment beforehand. This record comes from a study of metastatic and nonmetastatic thyroid tumors. About the research overall: From malignant and benign thyroid patients, repertoires in blood and in tumor or nodule tissue were compared.

TCRdb re-clonotyped the PCR reads via MiXCR. The sample consists of under 15,000 clones, about 23% of them appearing once. The germline CDR1 and CDR2 sequences are MNHEY and SVGEGT. Trimming removed 5 bases from V and 7 bases from J; junction bases left unmatched: 16. The CDR3 covers 17 residues. The study's findings and limits: The study reportedly found significantly higher TCR beta diversity in malignant thyroid tumors than benign nodules, in blood and tumor.

The sequencing input was blood. The chain employs TRBV6-2 or TRBV6-3 and TRBJ2-5, with 10 bases lining up with TRBD2. The origin of this receptor is a female donor with papillary thyroid cancer or a benign thyroid nodule (not recorded which). Some clones in this sample may be carry-over from other donors' samples. In DNA form, the CDR3 reads TGTGCCAGCAGTCCTACCCCCGGGCTAGCGGGGGTAAGGACCCAGTACTTC. Residues: CASSPTPGLAGVRTQYF.